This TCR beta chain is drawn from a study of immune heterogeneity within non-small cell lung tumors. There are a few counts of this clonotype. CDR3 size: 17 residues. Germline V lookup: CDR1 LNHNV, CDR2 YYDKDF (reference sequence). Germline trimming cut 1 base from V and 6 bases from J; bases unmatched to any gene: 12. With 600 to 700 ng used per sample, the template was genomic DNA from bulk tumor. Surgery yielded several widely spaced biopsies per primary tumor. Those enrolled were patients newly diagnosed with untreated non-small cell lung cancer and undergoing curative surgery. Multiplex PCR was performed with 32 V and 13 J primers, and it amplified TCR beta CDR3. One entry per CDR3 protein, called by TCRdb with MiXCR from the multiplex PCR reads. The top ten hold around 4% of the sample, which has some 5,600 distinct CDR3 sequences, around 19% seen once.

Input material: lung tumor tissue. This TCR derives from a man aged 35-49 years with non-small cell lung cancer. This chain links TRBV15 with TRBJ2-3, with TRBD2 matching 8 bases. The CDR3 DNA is TGTGCCACCAGCAGAGCCCCCCCCCAGCGGGGGTCCGATACGCAGTATTTT. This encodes CATSRAPPQRGSDTQYF.